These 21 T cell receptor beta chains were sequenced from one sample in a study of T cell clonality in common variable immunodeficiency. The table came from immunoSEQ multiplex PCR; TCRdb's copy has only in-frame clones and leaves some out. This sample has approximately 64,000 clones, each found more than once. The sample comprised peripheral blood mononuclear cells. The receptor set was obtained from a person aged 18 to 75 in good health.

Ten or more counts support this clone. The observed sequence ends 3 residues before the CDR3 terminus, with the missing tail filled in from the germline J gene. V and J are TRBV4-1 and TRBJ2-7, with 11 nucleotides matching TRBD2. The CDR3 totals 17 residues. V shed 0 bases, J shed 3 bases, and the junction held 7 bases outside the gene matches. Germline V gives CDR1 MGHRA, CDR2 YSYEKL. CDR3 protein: CASSQEPGTSGDYEQYF. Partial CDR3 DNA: TGCGCCAGCAGCCAAGAGCCGGGGACTAGCGGAGACTACGAG.

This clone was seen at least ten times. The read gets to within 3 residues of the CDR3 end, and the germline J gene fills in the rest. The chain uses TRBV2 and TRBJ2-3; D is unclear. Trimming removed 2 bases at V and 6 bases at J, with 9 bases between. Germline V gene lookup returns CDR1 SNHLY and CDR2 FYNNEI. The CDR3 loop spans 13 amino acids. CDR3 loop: CASSENWRDTQYF. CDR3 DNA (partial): TGTGCCAGCAGTGAAAACTGGCGGGATACG.

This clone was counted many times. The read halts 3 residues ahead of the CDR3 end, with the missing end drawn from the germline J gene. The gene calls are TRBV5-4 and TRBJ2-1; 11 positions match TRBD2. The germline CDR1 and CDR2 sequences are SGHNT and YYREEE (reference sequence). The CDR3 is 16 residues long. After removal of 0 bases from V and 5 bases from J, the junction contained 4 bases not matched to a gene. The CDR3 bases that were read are TGTGCCAGCAGCTTGGTCGGGACTAGCGGCGACAATGAG. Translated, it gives CASSLVGTSGDNE. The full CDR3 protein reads CASSLVGTSGDNEQFF. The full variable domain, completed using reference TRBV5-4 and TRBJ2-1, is ETGVTQSPTHLIKTRGQQVTLRCSSQSGHNTVSWYQQALGQGPQFIFQYYREEENGRGNFPPRFSGLQFPNYSSELNVNALELDDSALYLCASSLVGTSGDNEQFFGPGTRLTVL.

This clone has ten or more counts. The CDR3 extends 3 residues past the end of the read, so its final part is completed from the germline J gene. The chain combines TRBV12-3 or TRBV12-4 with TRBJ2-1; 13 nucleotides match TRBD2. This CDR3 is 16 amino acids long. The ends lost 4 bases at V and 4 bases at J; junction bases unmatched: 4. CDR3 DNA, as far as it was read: TGTGCCAGCAGTTCAGAGGGACTAGCGGGATACAATGAG. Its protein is CASSSEGLAGYNE. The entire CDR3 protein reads CASSSEGLAGYNEQFF.

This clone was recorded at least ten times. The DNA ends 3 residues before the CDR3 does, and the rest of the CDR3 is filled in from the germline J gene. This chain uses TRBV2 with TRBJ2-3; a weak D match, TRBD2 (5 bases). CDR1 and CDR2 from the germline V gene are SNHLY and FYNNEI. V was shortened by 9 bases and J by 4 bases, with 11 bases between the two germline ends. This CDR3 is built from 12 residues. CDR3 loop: CARLERADTQYF. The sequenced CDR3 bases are TGTGCCAGACTCGAGAGGGCAGATACG.

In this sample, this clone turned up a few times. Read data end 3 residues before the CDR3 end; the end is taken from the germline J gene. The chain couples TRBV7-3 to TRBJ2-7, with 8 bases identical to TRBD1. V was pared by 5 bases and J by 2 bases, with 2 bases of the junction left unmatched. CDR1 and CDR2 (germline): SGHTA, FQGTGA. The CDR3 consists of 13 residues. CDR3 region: CASSKDRAYEQYF. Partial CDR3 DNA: TGTGCCAGCAGCAAGGACAGGGCCTACGAG.

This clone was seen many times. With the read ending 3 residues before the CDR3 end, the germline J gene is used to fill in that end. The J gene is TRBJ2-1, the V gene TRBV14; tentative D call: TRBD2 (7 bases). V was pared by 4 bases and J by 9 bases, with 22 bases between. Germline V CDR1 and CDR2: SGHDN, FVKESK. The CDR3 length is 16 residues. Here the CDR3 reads CASSPLQGRGSSEQFF. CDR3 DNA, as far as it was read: TGTGCCAGCAGCCCACTTCAGGGGCGGGGGTCGAGTGAG.

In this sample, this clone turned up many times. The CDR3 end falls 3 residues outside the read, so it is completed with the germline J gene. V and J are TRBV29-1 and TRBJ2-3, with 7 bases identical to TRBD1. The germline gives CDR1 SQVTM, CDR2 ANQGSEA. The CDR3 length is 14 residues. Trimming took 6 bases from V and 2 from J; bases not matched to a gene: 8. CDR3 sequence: CSVGQVVNTDTQYF. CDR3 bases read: TGCAGCGTAGGACAGGTTGTAAACACAGATACG.

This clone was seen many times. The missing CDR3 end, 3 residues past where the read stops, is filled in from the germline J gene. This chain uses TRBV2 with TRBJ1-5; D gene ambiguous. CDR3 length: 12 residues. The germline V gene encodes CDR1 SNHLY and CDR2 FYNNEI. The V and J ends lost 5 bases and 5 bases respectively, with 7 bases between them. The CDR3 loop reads CASSLQDQPQHF. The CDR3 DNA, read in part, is TGTGCCAGCAGTTTACAAGATCAGCCC.

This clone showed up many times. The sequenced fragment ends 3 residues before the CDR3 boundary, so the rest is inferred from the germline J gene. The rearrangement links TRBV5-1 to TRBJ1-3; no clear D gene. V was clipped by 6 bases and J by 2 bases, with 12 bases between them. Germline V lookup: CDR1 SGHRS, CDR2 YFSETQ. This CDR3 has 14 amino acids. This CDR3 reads CASNTGVPGNTIYF. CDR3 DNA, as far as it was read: TGCGCCAGCAACACCGGGGTCCCTGGAAACACC.

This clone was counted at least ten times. The CDR3 protein is CASSLRSSSGRARDTQYF. Partial CDR3 DNA: TGTGCCAGCAGCTTACGCTCTTCTAGCGGGAGGGCCCGAGATACG. This chain uses TRBV13 with TRBJ2-3, with 12 bases identical to TRBD2. The read stops 3 residues short of the end of the CDR3; the missing end is completed from the germline J gene. CDR1 is PRHDT, CDR2 FYEKMQ, per germline (reference sequence). This CDR3 contains 18 residues. The junction had 11 bases not matched to a gene; V was cut back by 2 bases and J by 5 bases.

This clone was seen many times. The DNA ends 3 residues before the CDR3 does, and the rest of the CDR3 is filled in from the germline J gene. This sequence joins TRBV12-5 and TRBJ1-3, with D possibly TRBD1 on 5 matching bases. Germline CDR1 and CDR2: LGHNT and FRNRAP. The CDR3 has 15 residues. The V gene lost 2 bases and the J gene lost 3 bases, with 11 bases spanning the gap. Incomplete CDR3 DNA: TGTGCTAGTGGTTTGACGGGACTCGATGGAAACACC. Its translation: CASGLTGLDGNT. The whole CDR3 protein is CASGLTGLDGNTIYF.

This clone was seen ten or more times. The CDR3 sequence is CASSEIPGWDTEAFF. The CDR3 DNA, read in part, is TGTGCCAGCAGTGAAATCCCAGGGTGGGACACTGAA. The V call is TRBV6-1, the J call TRBJ1-1; D may be TRBD1 (5 bases). The read gets to within 3 residues of the CDR3 end, and the germline J gene fills in the rest. From germline, CDR1 is MNHNS and CDR2 SASEGT. The V and J ends lost 2 bases and 3 bases respectively, with 13 bases between them. The CDR3 spans 15 residues.

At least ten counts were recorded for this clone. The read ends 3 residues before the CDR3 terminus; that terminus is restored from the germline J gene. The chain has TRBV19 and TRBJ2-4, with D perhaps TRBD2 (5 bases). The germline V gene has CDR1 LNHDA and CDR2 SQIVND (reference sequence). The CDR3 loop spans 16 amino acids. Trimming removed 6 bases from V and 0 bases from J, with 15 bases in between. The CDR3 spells CASSHSPGLAKNIQYF. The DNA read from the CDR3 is TGTGCCAGTAGCCACTCACCCGGACTAGCCAAAAACATT.

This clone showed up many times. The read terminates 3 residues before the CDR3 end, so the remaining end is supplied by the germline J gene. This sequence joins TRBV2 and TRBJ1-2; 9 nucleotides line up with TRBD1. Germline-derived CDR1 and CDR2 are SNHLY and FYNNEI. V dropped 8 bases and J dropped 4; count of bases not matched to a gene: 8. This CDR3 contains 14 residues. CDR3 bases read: TGTGCCAGCGGGGGGGACAGGGACATCTATGGC. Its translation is CASGGDRDIYG. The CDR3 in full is CASGGDRDIYGYTF.

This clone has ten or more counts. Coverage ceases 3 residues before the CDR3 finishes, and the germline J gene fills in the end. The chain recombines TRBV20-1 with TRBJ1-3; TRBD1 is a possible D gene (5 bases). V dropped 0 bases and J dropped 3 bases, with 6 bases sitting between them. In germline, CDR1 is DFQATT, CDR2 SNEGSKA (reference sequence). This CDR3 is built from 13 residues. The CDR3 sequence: CSAREGLGNTIYF. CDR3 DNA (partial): TGCAGTGCTAGAGAGGGGCTTGGAAACACC.

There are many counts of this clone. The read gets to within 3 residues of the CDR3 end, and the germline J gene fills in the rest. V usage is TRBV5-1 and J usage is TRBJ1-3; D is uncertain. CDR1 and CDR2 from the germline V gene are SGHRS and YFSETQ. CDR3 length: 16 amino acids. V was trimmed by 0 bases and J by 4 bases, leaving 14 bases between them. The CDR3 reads CASSLDPGRPGNTIYF. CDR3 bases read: TGCGCCAGCAGCTTGGATCCGGGGAGGCCCGGAAACACC.

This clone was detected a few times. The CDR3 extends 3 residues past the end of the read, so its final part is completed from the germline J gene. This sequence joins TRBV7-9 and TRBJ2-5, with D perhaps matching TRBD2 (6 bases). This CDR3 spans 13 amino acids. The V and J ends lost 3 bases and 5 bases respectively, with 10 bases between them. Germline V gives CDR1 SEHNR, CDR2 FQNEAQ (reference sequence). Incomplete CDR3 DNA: TGTGCCAGCAGCTTTCGGGGGATGGAGACC. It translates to CASSFRGMET. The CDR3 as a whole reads CASSFRGMETQYF.

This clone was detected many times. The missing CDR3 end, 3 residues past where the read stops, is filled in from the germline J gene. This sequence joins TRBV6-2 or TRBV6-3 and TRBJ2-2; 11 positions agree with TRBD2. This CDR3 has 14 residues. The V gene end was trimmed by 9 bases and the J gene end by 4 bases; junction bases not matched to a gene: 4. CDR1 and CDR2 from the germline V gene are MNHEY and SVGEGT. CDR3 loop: CASKLAGVTGELFF. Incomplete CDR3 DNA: TGTGCCAGTAAACTAGCGGGGGTCACCGGGGAG.

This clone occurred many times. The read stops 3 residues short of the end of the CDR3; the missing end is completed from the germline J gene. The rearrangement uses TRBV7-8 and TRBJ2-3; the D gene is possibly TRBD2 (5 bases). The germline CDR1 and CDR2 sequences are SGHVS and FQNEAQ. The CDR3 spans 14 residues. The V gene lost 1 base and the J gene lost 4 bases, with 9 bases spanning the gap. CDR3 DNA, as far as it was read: TGTGCCAGCAGCTTAGAGAGGGTGGCAGATACG. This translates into CASSLERVADT. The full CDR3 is CASSLERVADTQYF. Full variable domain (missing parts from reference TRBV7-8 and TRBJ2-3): GAGVSQSPRYKVAKRGQDVALRCDPISGHVSLFWYQQALGQGPEFLTYFQNEAQLDKSGLPSDRFFAERPEGSVSTLKIQRTQQEDSAVYLCASSLERVADTQYFGPGTRLTVL.

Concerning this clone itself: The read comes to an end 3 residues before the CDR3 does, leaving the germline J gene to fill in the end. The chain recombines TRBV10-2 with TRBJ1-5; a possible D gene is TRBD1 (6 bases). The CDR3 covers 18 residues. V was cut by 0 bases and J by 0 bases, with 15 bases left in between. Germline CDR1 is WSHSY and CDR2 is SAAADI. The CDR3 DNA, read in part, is TGCGCCAGCAGTGAGTCCCCCTCGGACAGTCATAGCAATCAGCCC. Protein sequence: CASSESPSDSHSNQP. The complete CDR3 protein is CASSESPSDSHSNQPQHF.